The source of this T cell receptor beta chain is a study of blood T cell repertoires in COVID-19. Study context: PBMCs, B-cell-depleted T cells, or T cells provided the cDNA or gDNA that made up the material.

This clone was counted a few times. In the original workflow: Amplification of reference gene primers provided the estimated nucleated cell counts. Repertoires were generated with immunoSEQ multiplex PCR, while TCRdb's copy carries only in-frame clones and drops some. V and J calls and clone size come straight from that table; D and trimming were deduced from the DNA. The data contain about 110,000 clones, around 80% of them singletons. The material sequenced was peripheral blood. The clonotype comes from a man between 65 and 79 years old with active or convalescent COVID-19.

Here the CDR3 reads CASSLNRDSGGNSPLHF. CDR3 sequence (DNA): TGTGCCAGCAGTTTAAACCGGGACTCCGGGGGGAATTCACCCCTCCACTTT. The chain recombines TRBV28 with TRBJ1-6, with D tentatively TRBD1 (5 bases). Germline CDR1 is MDHEN and CDR2 is SYDVKM. This CDR3 has 17 amino acids. V shed 2 bases and J shed 7 bases, with 18 bases lying between them.